The sequence of this T cell receptor beta chain was determined in a study of CD8 T cells in ankylosing spondylitis (dated by TCRdb to about 2017). Background for the entire study: T cell receptor beta repertoires were profiled in healthy donors and ankylosing spondylitis patients so that disease-linked TCR variants could be found. The full study cohort comprised approximately 23 ankylosing spondylitis patients and roughly 110 healthy donors. Peripheral blood was sampled, and synovial fluid was also collected from ankylosing spondylitis patients. Study-wide conclusions, independent of this receptor: The disease-linked clones had a CD8+ phenotype and were found at relatively low frequencies in peripheral blood. Blood from ankylosing spondylitis patients appeared to be characterized by a TCR beta motif composed of 7 to 9 highly homologous amino acid variants. Some TCR beta motif variants had previously been reported in synovial fluid and blood of reactive arthritis patients, which suggested common disease-initiation mechanisms. According to the report, matched synovial fluid samples from ankylosing spondylitis patients were significantly enriched for the disease-linked clones.

Only a few counts were recorded for this clonotype. The target of this receptor is not known. No base qualities exist here, and no much larger clone lies one base off it. The sequencer listed for this sample is Illumina HiSeq 2500. TCR beta libraries were prepared by quantitative 5'-RACE with molecular barcodes. In the authors' own workflow: A new computational method, built on a probabilistic model of VDJ rearrangement, was used to identify disease-linked TCR variants. In TCRdb, the public reads were trimmed at Q25 with fastp and aligned with MiXCR, with productive beta chains retained. Rows with a matching CDR3 protein are joined into one entry that keeps the most common DNA and genes. The V and J calls come from TCRdb's annotation, not from the publication. Counted in this sample were about 300,000 distinct CDR3 sequences; around 21% of them appeared once. Clones ranked in the top ten supply 3.5% of the sample.

V gives up 4 bases and J gives up 4 bases, and the segment between their germline ends measures 18 bases. In the germline V gene, CDR1 corresponds to SGHDT and CDR2 to YYEEEE. Inclusive of the bounding cysteine and phenylalanine, the CDR3 is 15 residues long. Only the CDR3 DNA stays, 45 bases, in frame from base 1. The rearrangement combines TRBV5-6 with TRBJ2-7, with TRBD2 as a weak D call on 6 bases. The origin of this receptor is a female donor with ankylosing spondylitis or in good health (not recorded which). The source material was blood, either unsorted or a sorted T cell fraction (not recorded which). The CDR3 region reads CASSPTPAGTYEQYF. The sequence in DNA is TGTGCCAGCAGCCCGACTCCTGCCGGGACTTACGAGCAGTACTTC.